Included here is one T cell receptor (beta chain) sequence, with context. Its antigen is unknown. This specimen belongs to a study of T cells in Graves' hyperthyroidism and ophthalmopathy. Deletions cut 5 bases from V and 2 bases from J, with 14 bases between. Germline-derived CDR1 and CDR2 are SGDLS and YYNGEE. The CDR3 has 16 residues. Authors of the study amplified TCR beta CDR3 regions from RNA transcripts. First-round RT-PCR with HTBI primers amplified the TCR CDR3 region. TCRdb recomputed calls from the multiplex PCR reads with MiXCR, one row per CDR3 protein. Of roughly 510,000 distinct CDR3 sequences listed, 40% to 55% were seen once; the top ten hold about 43%. Study-level results: Blood also contained most expanded thyroid clonotypes above 0.001.

The source of this sequence is an adult woman with Graves' disease, either hyperthyroidism or ophthalmopathy (not recorded which). The material sequenced was peripheral blood or thyroid tissue (not recorded which). The chain joins TRBV9 to TRBJ2-6; unclear D gene. The CDR3 nucleotides are TGTGCCAGCAGTGATTCGATCCGGGCTGGGGCCAACGTCCTGACTTTC. The encoded protein is CASSDSIRAGANVLTF.